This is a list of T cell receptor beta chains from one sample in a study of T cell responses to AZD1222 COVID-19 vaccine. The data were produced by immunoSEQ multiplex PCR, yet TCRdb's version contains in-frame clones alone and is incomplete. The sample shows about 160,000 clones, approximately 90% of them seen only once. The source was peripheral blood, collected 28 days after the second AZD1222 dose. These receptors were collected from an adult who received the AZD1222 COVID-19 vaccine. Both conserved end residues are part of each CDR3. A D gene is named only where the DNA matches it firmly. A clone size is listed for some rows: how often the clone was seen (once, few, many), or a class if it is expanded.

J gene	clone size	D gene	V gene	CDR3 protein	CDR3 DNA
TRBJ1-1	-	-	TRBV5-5	CASSLGFEGTPLFF	TGTGCCAGCAGCTTGGGGTTCGAGGGAACACCCCTTTTCTTT
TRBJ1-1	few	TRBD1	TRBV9	CASSSRQGAGFKTEAFF	TGTGCCAGCAGCAGTAGACAGGGGGCCGGTTTTAAGACTGAAGCTTTCTTT
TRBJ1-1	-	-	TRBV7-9	CASSFGSNTEAFF	TGTGCCAGCAGCTTCGGATCGAACACTGAAGCTTTCTTT
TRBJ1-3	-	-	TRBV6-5	CASSYSFSRENTIYF	TGTGCCAGCAGTTACTCGTTCAGCCGGGAAAACACCATATATTTT
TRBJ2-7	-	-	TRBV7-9	CASSLSGSTYEQYF	TGTGCCAGCAGCTTAAGCGGGTCGACCTACGAGCAGTACTTC
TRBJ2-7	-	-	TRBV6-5	CASRTGGAYEQYF	TGTGCCAGCAGGACCGGAGGAGCCTACGAGCAGTACTTC
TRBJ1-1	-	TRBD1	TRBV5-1	CASSPGTGGPEAFF	TGCGCCAGCAGCCCGGGGACAGGGGGCCCTGAAGCTTTCTTT
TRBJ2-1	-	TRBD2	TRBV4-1	CASSSPSGTYNEQFF	TGCGCCAGCAGCAGTCCTAGCGGGACCTACAATGAGCAGTTCTTC
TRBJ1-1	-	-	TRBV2	CASSEAGAGNTEAFF	TGTGCCAGCAGTGAAGCAGGGGCAGGGAACACTGAAGCTTTCTTT
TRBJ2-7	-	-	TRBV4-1	CASSQDLGGAADEQYF	TGCGCCAGCAGCCAAGATCTTGGCGGAGCGGCGGACGAGCAGTACTTC
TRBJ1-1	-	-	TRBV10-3	CAINDLSGNTEAFF	TGTGCCATCAACGACCTCTCAGGGAACACTGAAGCTTTCTTT
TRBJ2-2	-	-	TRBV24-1	CATSDSGGENTGELFF	TGTGCCACCAGTGATTCGGGCGGGGAGAACACCGGGGAGCTGTTTTTT
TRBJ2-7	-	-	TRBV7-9	CASSFPQLSQGAYEQYF	TGTGCCAGCAGCTTCCCCCAGTTGAGCCAGGGTGCCTACGAGCAGTACTTC
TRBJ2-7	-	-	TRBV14	CASSQERPTRNEQYF	TGTGCCAGCAGCCAAGAGCGGCCCACCAGGAACGAGCAGTACTTC
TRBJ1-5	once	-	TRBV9	CASSAGSGNQPQHF	TGTGCCAGCAGCGCTGGGTCGGGCAATCAGCCCCAGCATTTT
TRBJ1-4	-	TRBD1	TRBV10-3	CAVKGQGNEKLFF	TGTGCCGTGAAGGGACAGGGGAATGAAAAACTGTTTTTT
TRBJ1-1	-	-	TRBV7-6	CASSVFFGANTEAFF	TGTGCCAGCAGCGTCTTCTTTGGGGCAAACACTGAAGCTTTCTTT
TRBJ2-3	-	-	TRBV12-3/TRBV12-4	CASSHTQYF	TGTGCCAGCAGCCATACGCAGTATTTT
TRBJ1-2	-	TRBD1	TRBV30	CAWSPPGQGGHYGYTF	TGTGCCTGGAGTCCTCCGGGACAGGGGGGTCACTATGGCTACACCTTC
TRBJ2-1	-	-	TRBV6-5	CASTGGRARLNEQFF	TGTGCCAGCACAGGTGGACGCGCAAGGTTGAATGAGCAGTTCTTC
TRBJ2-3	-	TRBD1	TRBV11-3	CASSPRDRTDTQYF	TGTGCCAGCAGCCCCCGGGACAGGACAGATACGCAGTATTTT
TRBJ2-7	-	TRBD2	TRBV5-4	CASSLVDGGSVIYEQYF	TGTGCCAGCAGCTTGGTGGATGGCGGGAGTGTCATCTACGAGCAGTACTTC
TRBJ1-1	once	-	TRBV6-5	CASSSTATNTEAFF	TGTGCCAGCAGTTCGACAGCGACGAACACTGAAGCTTTCTTT
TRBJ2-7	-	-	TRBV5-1	CASSLSGSPYEQYF	TGCGCCAGCAGCTTGTCGGGGAGCCCCTACGAGCAGTACTTC
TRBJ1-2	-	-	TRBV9	CASSLDTGYTF	TGTGCCAGCAGCCTTGACACTGGCTACACCTTC
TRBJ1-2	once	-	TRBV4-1	CASSLDRYYGYTF	TGCGCCAGCAGCCTTGACAGATACTATGGCTACACCTTC
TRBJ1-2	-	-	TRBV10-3	CAISESGPRVGYTF	TGTGCCATCAGTGAGTCGGGCCCGAGGGTTGGCTACACCTTC
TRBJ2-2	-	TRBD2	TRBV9	CASSARLAGVQDTGELFF	TGTGCCAGCAGCGCCCGACTAGCGGGAGTTCAGGACACCGGGGAGCTGTTTTTT
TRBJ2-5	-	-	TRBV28	CASSFGTRKTQYF	TGTGCCAGCAGTTTCGGGACAAGGAAGACCCAGTACTTC
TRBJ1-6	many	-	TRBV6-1	CASSEMVDTTPLHF	TGTGCCAGCAGTGAAATGGTTGATACGACACCCCTCCACTTT
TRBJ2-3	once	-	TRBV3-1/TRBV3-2	CASSLLTDTQYF	TGTGCCAGCAGCCTCCTTACAGATACGCAGTATTTT
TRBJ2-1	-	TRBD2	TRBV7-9	CASSPTLAGGREQFF	TGTGCCAGCAGCCCTACACTAGCGGGAGGGAGGGAGCAGTTCTTC
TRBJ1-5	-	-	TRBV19	CAGGEGLYSNQPQHF	TGTGCCGGCGGCGAAGGGCTGTATAGCAATCAGCCCCAGCATTTT
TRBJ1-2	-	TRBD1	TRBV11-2	CASSYIQGIDYGYTF	TGTGCCAGCAGCTATATACAGGGGATCGACTATGGCTACACCTTC
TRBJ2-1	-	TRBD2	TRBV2	CASTNQKGGSYNEQFF	TGTGCCAGCACCAATCAGAAGGGCGGGAGCTACAATGAGCAGTTCTTC
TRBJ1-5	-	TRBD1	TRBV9	CASSRGQGAGQPQHF	TGTGCCAGCAGCAGGGGACAGGGAGCAGGTCAGCCCCAGCATTTT
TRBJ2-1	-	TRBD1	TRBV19	CASSLGQGSYNEQFF	TGTGCCAGTAGTCTGGGACAGGGCTCCTACAATGAGCAGTTCTTC
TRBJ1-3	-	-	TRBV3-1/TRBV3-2	CASSQGSGSGNTIYF	TGTGCCAGCAGCCAAGGGTCCGGGTCTGGAAACACCATATATTTT
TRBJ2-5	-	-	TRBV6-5	CASSYSGVRGETQYF	TGTGCCAGCAGTTACTCGGGGGTACGGGGGGAGACCCAGTACTTC
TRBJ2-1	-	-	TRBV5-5	CASSLDSVSYNEQFF	TGTGCCAGCAGCTTGGACAGCGTCTCCTACAATGAGCAGTTCTTC
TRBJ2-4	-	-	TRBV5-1	CASSLDRVSYAKNIQYF	TGCGCCAGCAGCTTGGACAGGGTTAGTTACGCCAAAAACATTCAGTACTTC
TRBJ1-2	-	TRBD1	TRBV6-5	CASSYSGQGVYGYTF	TGTGCCAGCAGTTACTCGGGACAGGGCGTCTATGGCTACACCTTC